This TCR beta chain was retrieved from a study of Graves' ophthalmopathy and Graves' hyperthyroidism. It was on clinical symptoms, serum thyroxine, TRAb, thyroid ultrasound and orbital computed tomography that diagnosis relied. Regarding this clonotype: Its antigen is as yet unknown.

The study's findings and limits: Classification of ophthalmopathy versus stable hyperthyroidism by a 13-signature model yielded around 91% sensitivity and 70% to 83% specificity.

The CDR3 is 17 residues long. Trimming took 5 bases from V and 8 from J; bases not matched to a gene: 16. CDR1 is SGHTA and CDR2 is FQGNSA in the germline V gene. CDR3 regions of TCR beta were amplified from RNA transcripts. Investigators did first-round RT-PCR with HTBI primers, then second-round multiplex PCR. TCRdb independently ran MiXCR on the multiplex PCR reads; one entry per CDR3 protein. Of 1 million to 1.3 million distinct CDR3 sequences in the sample, about two fifths were seen once. The specimen was peripheral blood or thyroid tissue (not recorded which). J is TRBJ1-3 and V is TRBV7-2, with 9 bases matching TRBD1. The sequence was obtained from an adult man with Graves' hyperthyroidism. CDR3 bases: TGTGCCAGCAGCCAAGAACCCGGCAACAGGGGGCTCTACACCATATATTTT. Protein product: CASSQEPGNRGLYTIYF.